This T cell receptor beta chain was profiled in a study of human T cells and chemical hapten exposure. Study overall: DPC (0.01%) was patch tested on the upper back and read at 6 days.

Regarding the study as a whole: Alopecia affected the donors, so their immune response may differ from healthy people's.

TCRdb independently ran MiXCR on the RACE reads; one entry per CDR3 protein. The repertoire has roughly 84,000 distinct CDR3 sequences, over 9.5% of them found once; the top ten carry 5%. As to time point: patch test 2, 6 weeks after DPC sensitization. As for treatment: therapeutic diphenylcyclopropenone sensitization with weekly scalp DPC. As concerns this clonotype: What it binds is not known.

This specimen was whole blood, taken in connection with sensitization to the hapten diphenylcyclopropenone (DPC). This receptor was identified in a woman aged 45-60 years with alopecia areata. Some clones in this sample may be carry-over from other donors' samples.

DNA for the CDR3: TGTGCCAGCAGCTTAGGGAGCGGAGGAATAGCCAAAAACATTCAGTACTTC. Protein sequence: CASSLGSGGIAKNIQYF. This chain joins TRBV7-2 and TRBJ2-4, with D possibly TRBD2 on 5 matching bases. The CDR3 has 17 residues. Trimming took 1 base from V and 0 from J, leaving 13 bases between them. CDR1 SGHTA and CDR2 FQGNSA come from the germline V gene. Full variable domain (outside the CDR3, taken from reference TRBV7-2 and TRBJ2-4): GAGVSQSPSNKVTEKGKDVELRCDPISGHTALYWYRQSLGQGLEFLIYFQGNSAPDKSGLPSDRFSAERTGGSVSTLTIQRTQQEDSAVYLCASSLGSGGIAKNIQYFGAGTRLSVL.